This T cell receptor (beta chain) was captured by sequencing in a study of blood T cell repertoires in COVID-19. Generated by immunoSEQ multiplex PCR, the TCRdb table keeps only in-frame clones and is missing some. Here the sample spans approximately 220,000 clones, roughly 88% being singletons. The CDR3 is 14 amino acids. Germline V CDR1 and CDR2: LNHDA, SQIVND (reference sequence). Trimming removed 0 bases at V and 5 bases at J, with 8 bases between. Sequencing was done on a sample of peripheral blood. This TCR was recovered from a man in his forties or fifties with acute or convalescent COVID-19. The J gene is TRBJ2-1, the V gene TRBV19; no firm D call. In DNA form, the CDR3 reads TGTGCCAGTAGTATAGATCATGCGAACAATGAGCAGTTCTTC. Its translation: CASSIDHANNEQFF.